This paragraph reports one TCR beta chain. Its specificity is not known. This sample stems from a study of CXCR3-negative and CXCR3-positive naive CD8 T cells. Findings of the study overall: Memory CD8+ cells had much lower diversity, and both naive subsets had comparably high diversity. TRB CDR3 hydrophobicity was greater in CXCR3-positive naive cells than in CXCR3-negative naive cells.

The CDR3 is 16 amino acids. Germline V lookup: CDR1 MNHEY, CDR2 SMNVEV (reference sequence). The sorting of each CD8+ T cell subset was done in triplicate, at 250,000 to 300,000 cells each. TRB cDNA libraries were made by UMI-labeled 5' RACE. TCRdb re-called the 5' RACE reads; every CDR3 protein appears as one record, without DNA. The sample table includes 150,000 or so distinct CDR3 sequences. The sequence was obtained from a human donor in good health. Some clones in this sample may be carry-over from other donors' samples. The sample comprised naive CXCR3+ CD8+ T cells from blood. Indicated subset: CD45RO-CCR7+CD27+CD95- naive CD8+ T cells expressing CXCR3 (TNR3+). The genes are TRBV27 and TRBJ2-1; the TCRdb call, TRBD2, lacks DNA for checking. CDR3 region: CASSFLQGLAYNEQFF.